Below are 22 T cell receptor beta chains sequenced from a single sample in a study of beta chain features in type 1 diabetes (dated by TCRdb to between 2018 and 2020). Libraries came from the immunoSEQ multiplex PCR assay. The High Capacity cDNA Reverse Transcription Kit was used to reverse transcribe all of the isolated RNA, meaning that expressed TCRB transcripts were what got sequenced. This is the immuneACCESS table as TCRdb keeps it, with only in-frame sequences that have V and J called. A part of the clones is gone; compared with another copy, unresolved V genes explain less than half, and the rest is unexplained. The sample yields about 360,000 clones; 10% to 15% were counted once. The ten largest make up 0.015% to 0.02% of the sample. Sequenced input: naive CD4+ T cells from blood. The sample's cell subset or site label, decoded: true naive CD4+ T cells. Every receptor here comes from a man aged 18 to 29 in good health.

Turning to this clone: One end of the junction is discordant with germline, which a read error may explain. V gene TRBV4-2 combines with J gene TRBJ2-3, with TRBD2 identical over 9 bases. There are 15 residues in the CDR3. CDR1 and CDR2 from the germline V gene are LGHNA and YNFKEQ. The CDR3 DNA reads TGTGCCAGCAGCCAAGAAGGGACTAGCATAGATACGCAGTATTTT. It is translated as CASSQEGTSIDTQYF.

The rearrangement links TRBV11-2 to TRBJ2-5; TRBD2 is a possible D gene (7 bases). CDR3 length: 17 residues. V lost 1 base and J lost 1, with 16 bases in between. Germline V gene data show CDR1 as SGHAT and CDR2 as FQNNGV. CDR3 residues: CASSLGLWGGLQETQYF. The DNA of the CDR3 is TGTGCCAGCAGCTTAGGCCTATGGGGGGGCCTCCAAGAGACCCAGTACTTC.

The V gene is TRBV7-2, the J gene TRBJ2-3; D unresolved. Germline lookup yields CDR1 SGHTA and CDR2 FQGNSA. This CDR3 is built from 15 residues. V lost 2 bases and J lost 0, with 9 bases in between. CDR3 sequence: CASSLNGRSTDTQYF. For the CDR3, the DNA is TGTGCCAGCAGCTTAAATGGGCGAAGCACAGATACGCAGTATTTT.

This clone has just a few counts. The CDR3 sequence is CASSSQNRGYEQYF. CDR3 bases: TGTGCCAGCAGCTCCCAAAATAGAGGGTACGAGCAGTACTTC. The genes are TRBV4-2 and TRBJ2-7; D possibly corresponds to TRBD2 (5 bases). CDR1 and CDR2 from the germline V gene are LGHNA and YNFKEQ. CDR3 length: 14 amino acids. The ends were cut back, 5 bases at V and 4 bases at J, with 15 bases in the middle.

V usage is TRBV30 and J usage is TRBJ1-3, with D perhaps matching TRBD1 (5 bases). Trimming took 2 bases from V and 1 from J, leaving 12 bases between them. The length of the CDR3 is 15 residues. In germline, CDR1 is GTSNPN, CDR2 SVGIG (reference sequence). The CDR3 spells CAWSSATASGNTIYF. The CDR3 DNA reads TGTGCCTGGAGTTCCGCGACAGCATCTGGAAACACCATATATTTT.

The rearrangement joins TRBV6-5 to TRBJ2-5, with 8 bases matching TRBD2. V gave up 0 bases and J gave up 5 bases; unmatched junction bases: 8. Germline CDR1 MNHEY, CDR2 SVGAGI. The length of the CDR3 is 16 residues. The DNA for the CDR3 is TGTGCCAGCAGTTACTCAGTAGCGGGGCAGTGGGAGACCCAGTACTTC. This translates into CASSYSVAGQWETQYF.

This clone has more than one count but fewer than ten. This chain links TRBV5-6 with TRBJ2-7, with D possibly TRBD1 on 6 matching bases. The V gene's germline CDR1 is SGHDT and CDR2 YYEEEE. The CDR3 contains 12 residues. V lost 4 bases to trimming and J lost 6 bases, with 11 bases between them. CDR3 sequence reads: CASSEQGIEQYF. Written as DNA, the CDR3 is TGTGCCAGCAGCGAGCAGGGGATCGAGCAGTACTTC.

V gene TRBV7-2 combines with J gene TRBJ1-6; 8 nucleotides line up with TRBD1. The V and J ends lost 1 base and 9 bases, in that order; junction bases with no gene match: 11. The CDR3 has 17 residues. Germline V gives CDR1 SGHTA, CDR2 FQGNSA. CDR3 sequence reads: CASSLGRGGQGSSPLHF. In DNA form, the CDR3 reads TGTGCCAGCAGCTTAGGCCGGGGCGGACAGGGATCTTCACCCCTCCACTTT.

This clone occurred a few times. The chain uses TRBV5-6 and TRBJ1-1; D perhaps matches TRBD1 (6 bases). Trimming pared 4 bases from V and 4 bases from J, leaving 17 bases between. The CDR3 sequence is 15 residues long. Germline V gene lookup returns CDR1 SGHDT and CDR2 YYEEEE. This CDR3 reads CASSVGNRDGTEAFF. CDR3 sequence (DNA): TGTGCCAGCAGCGTGGGCAACAGGGATGGCACTGAAGCTTTCTTT.

A few counts support this clone. The V call is TRBV9, the J call TRBJ2-3, with a weak D call TRBD1 (5 bases). Germline V gene lookup returns CDR1 SGDLS and CDR2 YYNGEE. Deletions cut 4 bases from V and 0 bases from J, with 9 bases between. The length of the CDR3 is 14 residues. CDR3 sequence: CASSQGLSTDTQYF. CDR3 DNA: TGTGCCAGCAGCCAGGGATTAAGCACAGATACGCAGTATTTT. Full variable domain (remainder filled in from reference TRBV9 and TRBJ2-3): DSGVTQTPKHLITATGQRVTLRCSPRSGDLSVYWYQQSLDQGLQFLIQYYNGEERAKGNILERFSAQQFPDLHSELNLSSLELGDSALYFCASSQGLSTDTQYFGPGTRLTVL.

V is TRBV7-3 and J is TRBJ1-2, with D perhaps TRBD1 (6 bases). The CDR3 covers 15 residues. Germline CDR1 is SGHTA and CDR2 is FQGTGA. Trimming shortened V by 5 bases and J by 1 base, and 14 bases separated the two germline ends. CDR3 region: CASSPTQGSNYGYTF. Here the CDR3 DNA reads TGTGCCAGCAGCCCTACTCAGGGGAGTAACTATGGCTACACCTTC. Based on the CDR3 plus reference TRBV7-3 and TRBJ1-2, the full variable domain is GAGVSQTPSNKVTEKGKYVELRCDPISGHTALYWYRQSLGQGPEFLIYFQGTGAADDSGLPNDRFFAVRPEGSVSTLKIQRTERGDSAVYLCASSPTQGSNYGYTFGSGTRLTVV.

This chain uses TRBV29-1 with TRBJ1-5; D gene uncertain. There are 13 residues in the CDR3. Germline CDR1 and CDR2: SQVTM and ANQGSEA. V dropped 0 bases and J dropped 7 bases, with 10 bases sitting between them. CDR3 coding DNA: TGCAGCGTTGAAGATAGCGTGGGCCAGCCCCAGCATTTT. Its protein product is CSVEDSVGQPQHF. Supplemented by reference TRBV29-1 and TRBJ1-5, the full variable domain reads SAVISQKPSRDICQRGTSLTIQCQVDSQVTMMFWYRQQPGQSLTLIATANQGSEATYESGFVIDKFPISRPNLTFSTLTVSNMSPEDSSIYLCSVEDSVGQPQHFGDGTRLSIL.

The chain combines TRBV18 with TRBJ2-5; 7 nucleotides line up with TRBD1. J was trimmed by 0 bases and V by 3 bases; bases with no gene match: 4. Looked up from germline, CDR1 is KGHSH and CDR2 is LQKENI. The CDR3 is made up of 15 amino acids. In nucleotides, the CDR3 is TGTGCCAGCTCACCGGGGACAGCGTACCAAGAGACCCAGTACTTC. It specifies CASSPGTAYQETQYF. Combining the CDR3 with reference TRBV18 and TRBJ2-5 gives the whole variable domain NAGVMQNPRHLVRRRGQEARLRCSPMKGHSHVYWYRQLPEEGLKFMVYLQKENIIDESGMPKERFSAEFPKEGPSILRIQQVVRGDSAAYFCASSPGTAYQETQYFGPGTRLLVL.

This clone was seen a few times. V gene TRBV15 combines with J gene TRBJ2-2; a possible D gene is TRBD1 (6 bases). Germline values: CDR1 LNHNV, CDR2 YYDKDF (reference sequence). The CDR3 runs 16 residues. V was trimmed by 1 base and J by 7 bases, leaving 16 bases between them. The CDR3, as DNA: TGTGCCACCAGCAGAGGGGGGCCTTCAGGTGGCGGGGAGCTGTTTTTT. Its protein product is CATSRGGPSGGGELFF.

The CDR3 DNA sequence: TGTGCCAGCAGGAGATCTCTTAGCGGGGCGACCCAGTACTTC. Protein product: CASRRSLSGATQYF. The rearrangement links TRBV2 to TRBJ2-5; 8 bases fit TRBD2. The CDR3 extends over 14 amino acids. Germline-derived CDR1 and CDR2 are SNHLY and FYNNEI. J gave up 7 bases and V 6 bases, and 10 bases lay outside the gene matches.

The genes are TRBV28 and TRBJ1-5; D is ambiguous. With 7 bases removed from V and 0 bases from J, the gap between germline ends came to 7 bases. The germline gives CDR1 MDHEN, CDR2 SYDVKM. The CDR3 covers 13 residues. The DNA for the CDR3 is TGTGCCAGCAAACTCCATAGCAATCAGCCCCAGCATTTT. It encodes CASKLHSNQPQHF.

There are a few counts of this clone. The chain links TRBV4-2 to TRBJ1-4; D remains ambiguous. The V end lost 1 base, the J end lost 7 bases, and 7 bases lay between the germline ends. Germline lookup yields CDR1 LGHNA and CDR2 YNFKEQ. CDR3 length: 13 amino acids. CDR3 in amino acids: CASSQVRGEKLFF. CDR3 nucleotides: TGTGCCAGCAGCCAAGTTCGGGGTGAAAAACTGTTTTTT.

The gene calls are TRBV28 and TRBJ2-1; tentative D call: TRBD2 (7 bases). This CDR3 region has 18 residues. V was cut by 7 bases and J by 0 bases, with 22 bases left in between. Germline-derived CDR1 and CDR2 are MDHEN and SYDVKM. The CDR3 is CASTTGGGAVSSYNEQFF. In DNA, the CDR3 is TGTGCCAGCACCACGGGGGGCGGGGCGGTAAGCTCCTACAATGAGCAGTTCTTC.

CDR3 loop: CASSLDRAGNTIYF. CDR3 nucleotide sequence: TGTGCCAGCAGCTTAGACAGGGCTGGAAACACCATATATTTT. The V and J genes are TRBV11-2 and TRBJ1-3; D is perhaps TRBD1 (5 bases). Germline-derived CDR1 and CDR2 are SGHAT and FQNNGV. The length of the CDR3 is 14 residues. Trimming cost V 0 bases and J 2 bases, with 5 bases left between them.

This clone has only a few counts. The chain recombines TRBV19 with TRBJ1-5, with D unresolved. The length of the CDR3 is 14 residues. The V end was cut by 5 bases, the J end by 0 bases, with 8 bases between. Germline V lookup: CDR1 LNHDA, CDR2 SQIVND (reference sequence). CDR3 amino acids: CASSPPFSNQPQHF. The CDR3 DNA reads TGTGCCAGTAGTCCTCCCTTTAGCAATCAGCCCCAGCATTTT.

V is TRBV5-4 and J is TRBJ2-2, with 7 nucleotides matching TRBD1. There are 16 residues in the CDR3. The germline V gene has CDR1 SGHNT and CDR2 YYREEE (reference sequence). V lost 4 bases and J lost 0; bases outside the gene matches: 6. The CDR3 region is CASSTATGSNTGELFF. The CDR3 region has the DNA TGTGCCAGCAGCACCGCGACAGGGTCGAACACCGGGGAGCTGTTTTTT.

This clone was counted between two and nine times. The chain employs TRBV19 and TRBJ2-7; 8 nucleotides match TRBD1. There are 15 residues in the CDR3. Germline values: CDR1 LNHDA, CDR2 SQIVND (reference sequence). The V and J ends lost 5 bases and 6 bases, in that order; junction bases with no gene match: 12. The CDR3 is CASSPNGQGSREQYF. Here the CDR3 DNA reads TGTGCCAGTAGTCCAAATGGACAGGGCTCGCGCGAGCAGTACTTC.